This section outlines one TCR beta chain sequence together with its context. Germline CDR1 SNHLY, CDR2 FYNNEI. Trimming shortened V by 6 bases and J by 5 bases, and 11 bases separated the two germline ends. The length of the CDR3 is 14 residues. Per the original data handling: Scientists estimated how many nucleated cells there were by amplifying reference gene primers. The assay was immunoSEQ multiplex PCR, and TCRdb's table has in-frame clones only and misses some. The D gene and trimming were derived from the DNA, and the V and J assignments and clone size from that table. Here the sample spans about 250,000 clones, roughly 90% being singletons. The sample belongs to a study of blood T cell repertoires in COVID-19. Study-wide context: Samples came from the United States, Italy and Spain, spanning acute and convalescent COVID-19. T cells, B-cell-depleted T cells, or PBMCs supplied cDNA or gDNA.

The source material was peripheral blood. The origin of this receptor is a young man with acute or convalescent COVID-19. The chain carries TRBV2 and TRBJ1-6; D not certain. The DNA for the CDR3 is TGTGCCAGCAGCTCCGGTCCGGATAATTCACCCCTCCACTTT. Its translation is CASSSGPDNSPLHF.